This passage covers 14 T cell receptor beta chains from one sample sequenced in a study of T cells after yellow fever vaccination. TCRdb itself ran the 5' RACE reads through MiXCR, one entry per CDR3 protein. The sample shows around 550,000 distinct CDR3 sequences, approximately 21% of them seen only once. The source was PBMCs, collected 15 days after the yellow fever booster vaccination. Receptor source: a young man who received the YFV17D yellow fever vaccine.

A few counts support this clonotype. The chain's CDR3 is CASSGWDGAGYEQYF. The CDR3 coding sequence is TGTGCCAGCAGCGGATGGGACGGCGCGGGTTACGAGCAGTACTTC. This chain connects TRBV9 to TRBJ2-7; D is possibly TRBD1 or TRBD2 (5 bases each). Germline CDR1 reads SGDLS; CDR2 reads YYNGEE. Trimming pared 3 bases from V and 4 bases from J, leaving 17 bases between. CDR3 length: 15 residues.

The gene calls are TRBV7-9 and TRBJ1-1; no clear D gene. The CDR3 contains 10 residues. Germline lookup yields CDR1 SEHNR and CDR2 FQNEAQ (reference sequence). V was cut by 3 bases and J by 7 bases, with 3 bases left in between. The CDR3 DNA is TGTGCCAGCAGCTTGTTTGAAGCTTTCTTT. This gives the protein CASSLFEAFF.

In its sample, this clonotype was seen a few times. The gene calls are TRBV6-2 or TRBV6-3 and TRBJ1-5; D is unresolved. The CDR3 is 15 amino acids. The V gene's germline CDR1 is MNHEY and CDR2 SVGEGT. Trimming removed 5 bases at V and 0 bases at J, with 11 bases between. The CDR3, as DNA: TGTGCCAGCAGTAAGGGTCACTATAGCAATCAGCCCCAGCATTTT. Amino acid sequence: CASSKGHYSNQPQHF.

The chain carries TRBV9 and TRBJ1-2; no definite D call. The germline V and J ends were trimmed by 0 bases and 6 bases, with 3 bases remaining between them. The CDR3 has 11 amino acids. Germline V gene sequence: CDR1 SGDLS, CDR2 YYNGEE. The CDR3, as DNA: TGTGCCAGCAGCGTAGGGAATGGCTACACCTTC. Residues: CASSVGNGYTF.

This clonotype has more than one count but fewer than ten. V usage is TRBV20-1 and J usage is TRBJ2-5; TRBD2 aligns across 8 bases. V shed 3 bases and J 5 bases; nucleotides not matched to a gene: 8. CDR3 length equals 14 residues. Germline V gene sequence: CDR1 DFQATT, CDR2 SNEGSKA (reference sequence). CDR3 protein: CSASRGLAGETQYF. CDR3 sequence (DNA): TGCAGTGCTAGTCGTGGACTAGCAGGCGAGACCCAGTACTTC.

This clonotype was found a few times. V gene TRBV29-1 combines with J gene TRBJ2-3; D is undetermined. V was shortened by 4 bases and J by 8 bases, with 10 bases between the two germline ends. Germline CDR1 SQVTM, CDR2 ANQGSEA. There are 11 residues in the CDR3. The CDR3 DNA follows: TGCAGCGTTGGTTTACCGGGTACGCAGTATTTT. Its translation is CSVGLPGTQYF.

The genes are TRBV5-1 and TRBJ2-7, with D perhaps TRBD1 or TRBD2 (5 bases each). Trimming removed 4 bases at V and 2 bases at J, with 13 bases between. This CDR3 comprises 14 residues. The germline V gene has CDR1 SGHRS and CDR2 YFSETQ. The chain's CDR3 is CASSPAQGPYEQYF. The CDR3 nucleotides read TGCGCCAGCAGCCCCGCTCAGGGACCCTACGAGCAGTACTTC.

The sample holds a few counts of this clonotype. This sequence joins TRBV27 and TRBJ1-4; perhaps TRBD1 as D (6 bases). CDR1 is MNHEY and CDR2 is SMNVEV in the germline V gene (reference sequence). V lost 9 bases, J lost 2 bases, and 16 bases lay in between. The CDR3 has 15 amino acids. CDR3 in amino acids: CASRGGASTNEKLFF. DNA for the CDR3: TGTGCCAGTAGGGGGGGGGCATCGACTAATGAAAAACTGTTTTTT.

This chain links TRBV10-2 with TRBJ2-3, with TRBD2 matching 13 bases. CDR1 WSHSY and CDR2 SAAADI come from the germline V gene. Trimming removed 5 bases from V and 4 bases from J; junction bases left unmatched: 3. The CDR3 extends over 15 amino acids. The CDR3 loop reads CASSPLAGGPDTQYF. CDR3 coding DNA: TGCGCCAGCAGTCCACTAGCGGGAGGGCCAGATACGCAGTATTTT.

CDR3 sequence reads: CASSFEGLETQYF. In DNA form, the CDR3 reads TGTGCCAGCAGTTTCGAAGGGTTGGAGACCCAGTACTTC. V usage is TRBV12-3 or TRBV12-4 and J usage is TRBJ2-5; D unresolved. This CDR3 spans 13 amino acids. V shed 3 bases and J shed 5 bases, with 10 bases lying between them.

There are a few counts of this clonotype. The chain is built from TRBV5-4 and TRBJ2-5; D is ambiguous. The CDR3 runs 15 residues. The germline gives CDR1 SGHNT, CDR2 YYREEE (reference sequence). Trimming removed 0 bases from V and 5 bases from J, with 14 bases in between. Written as DNA, the CDR3 is TGTGCCAGCAGCTTGGGGGCCCAACCTGGGGAGACCCAGTACTTC. This sequence encodes CASSLGAQPGETQYF.

This clonotype was counted a few times. This chain connects TRBV7-2 to TRBJ2-5; D is unclear. This CDR3 has 13 amino acids. CDR1 is SGHTA and CDR2 is FQGNSA in the germline V gene. The V and J ends lost 2 bases and 0 bases respectively, with 4 bases between them. In DNA form, the CDR3 reads TGTGCCAGCAGCTTACTCCACCAAGAGACCCAGTACTTC. This codes for CASSLLHQETQYF.

This chain joins TRBV7-2 and TRBJ2-7; D is undetermined. The CDR3 totals 13 residues. CDR1 SGHTA and CDR2 FQGNSA come from the germline V gene. The V and J ends lost 4 bases and 3 bases respectively, with 10 bases between them. The CDR3 reads CASSSGLGYEQYF. CDR3 nucleotide sequence: TGTGCCAGCAGCTCAGGTCTCGGCTACGAGCAGTACTTC. Full variable domain (rest looked up from reference TRBV7-2 and TRBJ2-7): GAGVSQSPSNKVTEKGKDVELRCDPISGHTALYWYRQSLGQGLEFLIYFQGNSAPDKSGLPSDRFSAERTGGSVSTLTIQRTQQEDSAVYLCASSSGLGYEQYFGPGTRLTVT.

This clonotype was counted only a few times. This sequence joins TRBV19 and TRBJ2-2, with 10 bases matching TRBD1. J gave up 7 bases and V 2 bases, and 4 bases lay outside the gene matches. The CDR3 length is 15 residues. Germline V gene data show CDR1 as LNHDA and CDR2 as SQIVND (reference sequence). In DNA form, the CDR3 reads TGTGCCAGTAGTATACGGGACAGGGGAATCGGGGAGCTGTTTTTT. Its protein product is CASSIRDRGIGELFF.